This TCR beta chain was sequenced during a study of T cells after yellow fever vaccination. Study conclusions and caveats: Subsequent to the booster, the majority of primary-vaccination clones reappeared (96% CD4, approximately 90% CD8).

The table lists this clonotype with a few counts. The antigen is unknown. This CDR3 contains 16 residues. Trimming took 3 bases from V and 4 from J, leaving 19 bases between them. Germline V CDR1 and CDR2: DFQATT, SNEGSKA (reference sequence). Using its own MiXCR run on the 5' RACE reads, TCRdb lists one record per CDR3 protein. The sample shows 300,000 to 450,000 distinct CDR3 sequences, roughly 8% of them seen only once. V usage is TRBV20-1 and J usage is TRBJ1-5, with D possibly TRBD1 on 5 matching bases. This clonotype was obtained from a man younger than 35 who received the YFV17D yellow fever vaccine. This specimen was PBMCs, taken about 49 days after the first yellow fever vaccination. The CDR3 sequence: CSASGMGGGGNQPQHF. The CDR3 bases are TGCAGTGCTAGTGGAATGGGGGGAGGAGGGAATCAGCCCCAGCATTTT.